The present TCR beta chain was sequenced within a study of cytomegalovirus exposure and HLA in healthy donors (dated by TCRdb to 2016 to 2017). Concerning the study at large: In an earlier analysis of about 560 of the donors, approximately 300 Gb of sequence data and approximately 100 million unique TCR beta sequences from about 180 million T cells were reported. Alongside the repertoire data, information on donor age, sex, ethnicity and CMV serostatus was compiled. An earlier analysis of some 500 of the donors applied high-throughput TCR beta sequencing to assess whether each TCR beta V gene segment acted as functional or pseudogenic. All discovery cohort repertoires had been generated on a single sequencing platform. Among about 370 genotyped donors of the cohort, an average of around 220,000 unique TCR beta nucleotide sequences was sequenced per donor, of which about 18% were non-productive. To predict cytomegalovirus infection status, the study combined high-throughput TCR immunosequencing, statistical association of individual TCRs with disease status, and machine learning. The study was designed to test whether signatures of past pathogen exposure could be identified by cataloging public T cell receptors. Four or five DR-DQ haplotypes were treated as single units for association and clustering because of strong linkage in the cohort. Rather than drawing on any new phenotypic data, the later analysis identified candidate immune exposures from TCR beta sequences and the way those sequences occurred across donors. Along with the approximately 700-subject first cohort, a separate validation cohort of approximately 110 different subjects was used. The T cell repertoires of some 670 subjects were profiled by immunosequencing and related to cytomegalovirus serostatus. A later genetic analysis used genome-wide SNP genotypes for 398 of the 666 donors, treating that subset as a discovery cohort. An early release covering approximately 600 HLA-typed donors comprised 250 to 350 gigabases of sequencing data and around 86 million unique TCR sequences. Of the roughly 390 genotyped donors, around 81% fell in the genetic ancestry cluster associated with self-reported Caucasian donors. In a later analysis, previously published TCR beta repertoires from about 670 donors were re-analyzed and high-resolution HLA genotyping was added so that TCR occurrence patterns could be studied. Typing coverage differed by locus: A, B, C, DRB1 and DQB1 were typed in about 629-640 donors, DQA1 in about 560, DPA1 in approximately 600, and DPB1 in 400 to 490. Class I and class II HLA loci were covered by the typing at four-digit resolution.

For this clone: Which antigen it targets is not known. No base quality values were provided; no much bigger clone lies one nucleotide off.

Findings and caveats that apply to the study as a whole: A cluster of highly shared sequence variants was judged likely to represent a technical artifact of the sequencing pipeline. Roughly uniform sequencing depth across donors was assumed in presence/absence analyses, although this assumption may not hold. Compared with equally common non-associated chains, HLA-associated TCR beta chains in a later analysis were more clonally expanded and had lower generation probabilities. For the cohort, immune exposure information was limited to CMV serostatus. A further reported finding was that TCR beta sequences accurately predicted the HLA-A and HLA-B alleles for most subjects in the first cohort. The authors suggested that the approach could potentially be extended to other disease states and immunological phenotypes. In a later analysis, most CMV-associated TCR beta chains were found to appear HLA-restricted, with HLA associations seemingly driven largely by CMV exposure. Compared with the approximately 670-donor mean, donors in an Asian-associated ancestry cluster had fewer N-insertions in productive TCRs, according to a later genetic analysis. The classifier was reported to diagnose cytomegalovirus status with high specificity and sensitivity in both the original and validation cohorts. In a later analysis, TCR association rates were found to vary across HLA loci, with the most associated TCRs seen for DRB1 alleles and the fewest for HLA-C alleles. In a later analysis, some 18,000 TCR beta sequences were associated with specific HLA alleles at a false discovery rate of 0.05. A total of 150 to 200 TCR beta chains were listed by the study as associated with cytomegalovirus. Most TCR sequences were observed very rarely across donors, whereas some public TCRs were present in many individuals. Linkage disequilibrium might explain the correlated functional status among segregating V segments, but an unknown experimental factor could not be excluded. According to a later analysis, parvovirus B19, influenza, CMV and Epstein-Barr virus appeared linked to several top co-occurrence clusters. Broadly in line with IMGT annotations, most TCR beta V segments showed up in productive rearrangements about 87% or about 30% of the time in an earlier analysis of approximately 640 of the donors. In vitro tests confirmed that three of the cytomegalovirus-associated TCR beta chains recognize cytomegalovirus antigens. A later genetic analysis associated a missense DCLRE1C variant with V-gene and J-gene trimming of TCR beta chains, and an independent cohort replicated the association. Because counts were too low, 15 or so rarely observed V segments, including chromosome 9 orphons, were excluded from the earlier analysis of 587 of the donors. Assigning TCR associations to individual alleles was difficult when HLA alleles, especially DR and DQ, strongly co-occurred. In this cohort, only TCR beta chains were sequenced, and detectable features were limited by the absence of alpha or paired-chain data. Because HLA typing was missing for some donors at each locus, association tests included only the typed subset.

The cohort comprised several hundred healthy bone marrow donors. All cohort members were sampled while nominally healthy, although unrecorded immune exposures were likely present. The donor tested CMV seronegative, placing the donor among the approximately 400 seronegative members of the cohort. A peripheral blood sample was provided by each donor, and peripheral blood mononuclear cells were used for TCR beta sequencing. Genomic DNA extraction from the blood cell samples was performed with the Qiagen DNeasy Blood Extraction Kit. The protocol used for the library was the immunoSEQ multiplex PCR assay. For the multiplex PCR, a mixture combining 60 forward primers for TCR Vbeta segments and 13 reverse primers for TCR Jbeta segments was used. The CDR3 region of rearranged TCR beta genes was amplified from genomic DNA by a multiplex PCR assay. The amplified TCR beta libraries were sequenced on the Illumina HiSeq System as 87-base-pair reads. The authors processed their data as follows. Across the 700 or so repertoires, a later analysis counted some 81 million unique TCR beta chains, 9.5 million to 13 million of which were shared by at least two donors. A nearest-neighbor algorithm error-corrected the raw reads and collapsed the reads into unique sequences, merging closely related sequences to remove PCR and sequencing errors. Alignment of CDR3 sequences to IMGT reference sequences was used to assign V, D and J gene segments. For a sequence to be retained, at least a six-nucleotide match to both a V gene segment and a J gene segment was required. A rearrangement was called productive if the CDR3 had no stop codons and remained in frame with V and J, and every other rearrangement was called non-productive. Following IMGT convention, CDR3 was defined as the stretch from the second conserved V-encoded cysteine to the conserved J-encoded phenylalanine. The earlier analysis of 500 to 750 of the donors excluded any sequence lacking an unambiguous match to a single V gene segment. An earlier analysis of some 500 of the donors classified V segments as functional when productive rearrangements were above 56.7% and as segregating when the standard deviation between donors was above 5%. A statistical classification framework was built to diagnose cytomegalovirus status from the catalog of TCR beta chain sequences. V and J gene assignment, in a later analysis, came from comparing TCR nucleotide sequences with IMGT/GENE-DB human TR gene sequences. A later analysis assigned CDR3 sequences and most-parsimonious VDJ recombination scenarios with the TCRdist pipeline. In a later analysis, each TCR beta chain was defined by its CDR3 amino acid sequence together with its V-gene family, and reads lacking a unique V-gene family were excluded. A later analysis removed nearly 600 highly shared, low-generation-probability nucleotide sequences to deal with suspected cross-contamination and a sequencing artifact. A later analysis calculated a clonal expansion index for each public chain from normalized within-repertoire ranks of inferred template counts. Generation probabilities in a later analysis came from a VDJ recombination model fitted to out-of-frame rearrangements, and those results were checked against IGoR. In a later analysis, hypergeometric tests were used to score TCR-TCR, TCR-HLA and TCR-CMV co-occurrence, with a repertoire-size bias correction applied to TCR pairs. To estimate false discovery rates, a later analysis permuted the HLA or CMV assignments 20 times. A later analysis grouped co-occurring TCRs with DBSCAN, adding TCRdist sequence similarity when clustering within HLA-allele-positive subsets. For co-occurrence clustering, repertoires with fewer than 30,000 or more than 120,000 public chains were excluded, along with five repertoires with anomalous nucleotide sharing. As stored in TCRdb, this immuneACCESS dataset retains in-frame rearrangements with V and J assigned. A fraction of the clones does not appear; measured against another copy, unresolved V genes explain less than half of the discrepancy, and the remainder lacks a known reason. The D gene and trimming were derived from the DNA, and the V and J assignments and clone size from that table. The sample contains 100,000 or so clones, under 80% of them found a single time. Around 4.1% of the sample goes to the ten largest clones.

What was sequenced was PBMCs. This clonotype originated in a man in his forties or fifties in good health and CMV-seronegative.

The CDR3 has the sequence CASSQAADYEQYF. The DNA sequence is as follows: TGTGCCAGCAGCCAGGCCGCAGACTACGAGCAGTACTTC. This chain is built from TRBV7-2 and TRBJ2-5, with no confident D gene call. The DNA end is more similar to TRBJ2-7, so the J call may be wrong. Reading the germline V gene gives CDR1 SGHTA and CDR2 FQGNSA. The CDR3 measures 13 amino acids from cysteine to phenylalanine. The only DNA kept is the CDR3, 39 bases in frame from the first base.